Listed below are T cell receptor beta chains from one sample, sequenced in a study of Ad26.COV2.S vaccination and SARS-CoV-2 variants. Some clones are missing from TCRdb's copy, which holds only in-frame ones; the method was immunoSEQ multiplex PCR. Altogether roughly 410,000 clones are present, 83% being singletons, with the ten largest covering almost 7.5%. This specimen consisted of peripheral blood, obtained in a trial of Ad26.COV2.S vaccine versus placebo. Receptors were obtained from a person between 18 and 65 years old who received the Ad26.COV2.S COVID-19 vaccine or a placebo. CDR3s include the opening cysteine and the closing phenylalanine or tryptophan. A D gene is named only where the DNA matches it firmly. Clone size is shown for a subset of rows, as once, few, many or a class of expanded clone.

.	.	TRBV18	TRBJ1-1	TGTGCCAGCTCACCAGGGGCCCCGAACACTGAAGCTTTCTTT	CASSPGAPNTEAFF
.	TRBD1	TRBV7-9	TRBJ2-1	TGTGCCAGCAGCACATCCGACAGGGGAGATTACAATGAGCAGTTCTTC	CASSTSDRGDYNEQFF
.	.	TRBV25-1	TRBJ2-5	TGTGCCAGCTCCGCGGCATCTGAGGAGACCCAGTACTTC	CASSAASEETQYF
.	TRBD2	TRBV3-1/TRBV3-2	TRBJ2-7	TGTGCCAGCAGCCAAGCAGCGGGGATGGGCGAGCAGTACTTC	CASSQAAGMGEQYF
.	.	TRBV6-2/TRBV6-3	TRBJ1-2	TGTGCCAGCAGTTACTCCCGTAACTATGGCTACACCTTC	CASSYSRNYGYTF
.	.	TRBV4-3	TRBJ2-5	TGCGCCAGCAGCCAAGGAGGACATTCCCAAGAGACCCAGTACTTC	CASSQGGHSQETQYF
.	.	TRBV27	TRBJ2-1	TGTGCCAGCAGTTTTCTTTCGGGAGAGCAGTTCTTC	CASSFLSGEQFF
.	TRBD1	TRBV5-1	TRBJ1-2	TGCGCCAGCAGGGACAGGGGGCATGGCTACACCTTC	CASRDRGHGYTF
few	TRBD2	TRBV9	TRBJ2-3	TGTGCCAGCAGCGGGACTAGCCAGGGCACAGATACGCAGTATTTT	CASSGTSQGTDTQYF
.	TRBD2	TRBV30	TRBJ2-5	TGTGCCTGGAGTGCGGGAGCGGGAGGGCCTGGGGAGACCCAGTACTTC	CAWSAGAGGPGETQYF
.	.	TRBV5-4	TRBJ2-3	TGTGCCAGCAGCTTGTACGACGCCACGCAGTATTTT	CASSLYDATQYF
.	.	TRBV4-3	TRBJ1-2	TGCGCCAGCAGCCAAGGTGGCAGGGTAGACTATGGCTACACCTTC	CASSQGGRVDYGYTF
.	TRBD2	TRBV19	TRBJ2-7	TGTGCCAGTAGCTACCCACCAGGACTAGCGGGAGGGCCCCACGAGCAGTACTTC	CASSYPPGLAGGPHEQYF
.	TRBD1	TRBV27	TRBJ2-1	TGTGCCAGCAGTTTATCGGGGACAGGGGGAAGGAATGAGCAGTTCTTC	CASSLSGTGGRNEQFF
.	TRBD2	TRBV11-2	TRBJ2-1	TGTGCCAGCAGCAAAGAGGGCGGGAGTGGAAGTGAGCAGTTCTTC	CASSKEGGSGSEQFF
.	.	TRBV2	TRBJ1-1	TGTGCCAGCAGTGATTGGAGGGATTCGAACACTGAAGCTTTCTTT	CASSDWRDSNTEAFF
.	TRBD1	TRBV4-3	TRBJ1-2	TGCGCCAGCAGCCAAGGGAGGGGGCGAGATGGCTACACCTTC	CASSQGRGRDGYTF
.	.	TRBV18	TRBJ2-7	TGTGCCAGCTCACCAGTAGGGACGGCTTACGAGCAGTACTTC	CASSPVGTAYEQYF
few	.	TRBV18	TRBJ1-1	TGTGCCAGCTCACCCCTTAACACTGAAGCTTTCTTT	CASSPLNTEAFF
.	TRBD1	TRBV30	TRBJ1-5	TGTGCCTGGAGTGTAGGGACAGGGGTCAATCAGCCCCAGCATTTT	CAWSVGTGVNQPQHF
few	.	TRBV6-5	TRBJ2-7	TGTGCCAGCAGCCCAGCAGGGTCCTACGAGCAGTACTTC	CASSPAGSYEQYF
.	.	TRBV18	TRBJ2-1	TGTGCCAGCTCACCCCGGGGCGGGTTCCTCTACAATGAGCAGTTCTTC	CASSPRGGFLYNEQFF
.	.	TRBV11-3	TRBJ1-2	TGTGCCAGCAGCTTAGAGGGTCGGGGGGGCAACTATGGCTACACCTTC	CASSLEGRGGNYGYTF
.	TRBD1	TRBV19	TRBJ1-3	TGTGCCAGTGGGAGGACAGGAGTAAACACCATATATTTT	CASGRTGVNTIYF
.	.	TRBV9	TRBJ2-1	TGTGCCAGCAGTGCCACAGGGTCCTACAATGAGCAGTTCTTC	CASSATGSYNEQFF
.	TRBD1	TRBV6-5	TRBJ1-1	TGTGCCAGCAGGACAGGGTTTCGCACTGAAGCTTTCTTT	CASRTGFRTEAFF
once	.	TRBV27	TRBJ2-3	TGTGCCAGCAGTTCCGACAGGCCAGGTACGCAGTATTTT	CASSSDRPGTQYF
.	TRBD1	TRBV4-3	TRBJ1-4	TGCGCCAGCAGCCAAGAAAATCGGCAGGGGGGTGAAAAACTGTTTTTT	CASSQENRQGGEKLFF
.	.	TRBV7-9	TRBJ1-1	TGTGCCAGCAGCTTAGCCGTGGGAGGCACTGAAGCTTTCTTT	CASSLAVGGTEAFF
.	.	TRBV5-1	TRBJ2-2	TGCGCCAGCAGCTTGTCAGGGTTGAACACCGGGGAGCTGTTTTTT	CASSLSGLNTGELFF
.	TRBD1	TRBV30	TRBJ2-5	TGTGCCTGGAGTCCGCAGGGGGCAGGTATTGGGACCCAGTACTTC	CAWSPQGAGIGTQYF
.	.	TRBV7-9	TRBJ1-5	TGTGCCAGCAGCCCCAGGGGCAGCAATCAGCCCCAGCATTTT	CASSPRGSNQPQHF
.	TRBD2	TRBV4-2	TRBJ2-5	TGTGCCAGCAGCCCCACTAGCGGGGGCCTCCAAGAGACCCAGTACTTC	CASSPTSGGLQETQYF
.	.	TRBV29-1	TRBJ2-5	TGCAGCGTTGAAGCGCTAGCGGAGACCCAGTACTTC	CSVEALAETQYF
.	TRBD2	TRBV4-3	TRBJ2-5	TGCGCCAGCAGCCAAGGGGTAGTCGGGGGGGCTGAAGAGACCCAGTACTTC	CASSQGVVGGAEETQYF
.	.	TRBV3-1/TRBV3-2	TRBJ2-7	TGTGCCAGCAGCCCCCGATTCAACCAGCCCGGCGAGCAGTACTTC	CASSPRFNQPGEQYF
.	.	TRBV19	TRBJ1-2	TGTGCCAGTATGAAAGGCCATTACTATGGCTACACCTTC	CASMKGHYYGYTF
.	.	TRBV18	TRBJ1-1	TGTGCCAGCTCTGGGCAGGGGACGAACACTGAAGCTTTCTTT	CASSGQGTNTEAFF
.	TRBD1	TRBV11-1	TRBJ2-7	TGTGCCAGCAGCGGACAGGCACCCTCCTACGAGCAGTACTTC	CASSGQAPSYEQYF
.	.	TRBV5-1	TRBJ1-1	TGCGCCAGCAGCTTGATTCGAGGGCCCACTGAAGCTTTCTTT	CASSLIRGPTEAFF
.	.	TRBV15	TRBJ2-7	TGTGCCACCAGCAGAGTTGGCGACGAGCAGTACTTC	CATSRVGDEQYF
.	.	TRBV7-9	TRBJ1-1	TGTGCCAGCACCGCGGACAGTGCCGGCACTGAAGCTTTCTTT	CASTADSAGTEAFF
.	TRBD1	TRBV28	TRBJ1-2	TGTGCCAGCAGCCCAGGAAGGACAGGGGTTGGCTACACCTTC	CASSPGRTGVGYTF
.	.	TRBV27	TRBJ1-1	TGTGCCAGCAGACCAGGGCTGAGGAGCACTGAAGCTTTCTTT	CASRPGLRSTEAFF
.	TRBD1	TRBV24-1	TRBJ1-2	TGTGCCACCAGTCCCGGGACAGCCCTCGGCGGCTACACCTTC	CATSPGTALGGYTF
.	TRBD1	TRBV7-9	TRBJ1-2	TGTGCCAGCAGCTTGACCGACAGGGTCTATGGCTACACCTTC	CASSLTDRVYGYTF
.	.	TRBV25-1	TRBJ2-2	TGTGCCAGCATGCATCGAGGCGTAACCGGGGAGCTGTTTTTT	CASMHRGVTGELFF
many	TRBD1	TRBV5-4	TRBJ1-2	TGTGCCAGCAGGCCGATACAGGGGGCGGGCTATGGCTACACCTTC	CASRPIQGAGYGYTF
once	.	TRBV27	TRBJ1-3	TGTGCCAGCAGTTTATCGGGGGGACCTGGAAACACCATATATTTT	CASSLSGGPGNTIYF